This entry lists 24 T cell receptor beta chains sequenced from one sample in a study of blood T cell repertoires in COVID-19. Assay used: immunoSEQ multiplex PCR; TCRdb lists only in-frame clones, some missing. Seen here are 200,000 to 250,000 clones, approximately 81% observed once, and the top ten hold about 0.93%. The sequencing sample was made of peripheral blood. These receptors originate from a man in his forties with acute or convalescent COVID-19.

This clone appeared once. V gene TRBV7-9 combines with J gene TRBJ1-2; D is perhaps TRBD1 (5 bases). CDR1 is SEHNR and CDR2 is FQNEAQ in the germline V gene (reference sequence). This CDR3 is 15 amino acids long. V was pared by 0 bases and J by 0 bases, with 8 bases between. The CDR3 bases are TGTGCCAGCAGCTTAGCAGGGGCCACTAACTATGGCTACACCTTC. This codes for CASSLAGATNYGYTF.

The chain recombines TRBV3-1 (or the pseudogene TRBV3-2) with TRBJ1-3; D remains ambiguous. CDR3 size: 14 residues. Germline values: CDR1 LGHDT, CDR2 YNNKEL (reference sequence). Trimming stripped 1 base from V and 0 bases from J, with 4 bases between. Here the CDR3 reads CASSQGSSGNTIYF. CDR3 coding DNA: TGTGCCAGCAGCCAAGGGAGCTCTGGAAACACCATATATTTT.

The rearrangement joins TRBV27 to TRBJ2-1, with 8 bases aligning to TRBD2. From germline, CDR1 is MNHEY and CDR2 SMNVEV (reference sequence). CDR3 length: 15 amino acids. Trimming at V came to 4 bases and at J to 9 bases, leaving 11 bases not matched to a gene. The CDR3: CASSYEQRGRGEQFF. The CDR3 DNA reads as TGTGCCAGCAGTTACGAACAGCGGGGGAGGGGTGAGCAGTTCTTC.

The V gene is TRBV5-6, the J gene TRBJ2-7; weak D call: TRBD1 (6 bases). CDR3 length equals 14 residues. Trimming removed 4 bases at V and 2 bases at J, with 13 bases between. The germline gives CDR1 SGHDT, CDR2 YYEEEE. As DNA, the CDR3 is TGTGCCAGCAGCGCCTCAGGGGAACCCTACGAGCAGTACTTC. Amino acid sequence: CASSASGEPYEQYF.

The V and J genes are TRBV3-1 (or the pseudogene TRBV3-2) and TRBJ1-2, with TRBD1 identical over 7 bases. The germline V gene has CDR1 LGHDT and CDR2 YNNKEL (reference sequence). The CDR3 is made up of 13 amino acids. Trimming cost V 2 bases and J 8 bases; bases outside gene matches: 5. The DNA of the CDR3 is TGTGCCAGCAGCCAATACAGGGGTGGAGGCTACACCTTC. It yields the protein CASSQYRGGGYTF.

The J gene is TRBJ2-1, the V gene TRBV11-2, with a possible D match to TRBD2 (6 bases). Germline V gives CDR1 SGHAT, CDR2 FQNNGV. V was trimmed by 4 bases and J by 3 bases, leaving 19 bases between them. The CDR3 sequence is 17 residues long. CDR3 sequence: CASSSGTEGPHYNEQFF. CDR3 coding DNA: TGTGCCAGCAGCTCCGGGACTGAGGGCCCACACTACAATGAGCAGTTCTTC.

This clone was found a few times. The chain uses TRBV9 and TRBJ1-2, with 10 positions matching TRBD1. Trimming removed 0 bases from V and 4 bases from J; junction bases left unmatched: 3. Germline CDR1 is SGDLS and CDR2 is YYNGEE. The length of the CDR3 is 15 residues. Here the CDR3 DNA reads TGTGCCAGCAGCGTAGGGACAGGGGGGACCTATGGCTACACCTTC. Translation gives CASSVGTGGTYGYTF.

The chain combines TRBV4-2 with TRBJ2-5; D is unclear. Germline V gives CDR1 LGHNA, CDR2 YNFKEQ. This CDR3 spans 14 amino acids. V was pared by 4 bases and J by 3 bases, with 12 bases between. The DNA for the CDR3 is TGTGCCAGCAGCCGCCTAGGCGCAGAAGAGACCCAGTACTTC. It encodes CASSRLGAEETQYF.

The rearrangement links TRBV14 to TRBJ2-1; a weak D match, TRBD2 (5 bases). Germline V gene lookup returns CDR1 SGHDN and CDR2 FVKESK. The CDR3 sequence is 15 residues long. The ends were cut back, 4 bases at V and 8 bases at J, with 18 bases in the middle. This chain's CDR3 is CASSPRGMEVHEQFF. CDR3 nucleotides: TGTGCCAGCAGCCCCCGGGGTATGGAGGTGCATGAGCAGTTCTTC. Variable domain in full (rest from reference TRBV14 and TRBJ2-1): EAGVTQFPSHSVIEKGQTVTLRCDPISGHDNLYWYRRVMGKEIKFLLHFVKESKQDESGMPNNRFLAERTGGTYSTLKVQPAELEDSGVYFCASSPRGMEVHEQFFGPGTRLTVL.

The chain carries TRBV18 and TRBJ1-2; D perhaps matches TRBD1 (5 bases). V lost 3 bases and J lost 2, with 10 bases in between. From germline, CDR1 is KGHSH and CDR2 LQKENI. The length of the CDR3 is 14 residues. The CDR3 region is CASSPKQGNYGYTF. The CDR3 DNA reads as TGTGCCAGCTCACCCAAGCAGGGAAACTATGGCTACACCTTC.

V is TRBV4-3 and J is TRBJ2-1; the match to TRBD2 covers 11 bases. Per the germline V gene, CDR1 is LGHNA and CDR2 is YSLEER. The CDR3 has 18 amino acids. Germline trimming cut 0 bases from V and 4 bases from J; bases unmatched to any gene: 8. CDR3 region: CASSQDPGSGGGYNEQFF. CDR3 DNA: TGCGCCAGCAGCCAAGATCCGGGTAGCGGGGGGGGTTACAATGAGCAGTTCTTC.

The V and J genes are TRBV4-1 and TRBJ1-2; 9 nucleotides match TRBD1. Germline trimming cut 2 bases from V and 10 bases from J; bases unmatched to any gene: 2. The CDR3 has 12 amino acids. Germline V CDR1 and CDR2: MGHRA, YSYEKL. The DNA for the CDR3 is TGCGCCAGCAGCCAACAACAGGGGGCCTACACCTTC. Translation: CASSQQQGAYTF.

The chain couples TRBV5-1 to TRBJ2-1; D may be TRBD2 (6 bases). The germline CDR1 and CDR2 sequences are SGHRS and YFSETQ. V lost 1 base to trimming and J lost 10 bases, with 12 bases between them. There are 13 residues in the CDR3. CDR3 amino acids: CASSLTGLSEQFF. The CDR3 DNA is TGCGCCAGCAGCTTGACAGGACTAAGCGAGCAGTTCTTC.

CDR3 DNA: TGTGCCAGCAGCTATACAGGGGGCTCCTACGAGCAGTACTTC. It yields the protein CASSYTGGSYEQYF. The rearrangement uses TRBV5-4 and TRBJ2-7; 8 bases match TRBD1. V shed 3 bases, J shed 0 bases, and the junction held 2 bases outside the gene matches. The germline V gene has CDR1 SGHNT and CDR2 YYREEE (reference sequence). The CDR3 covers 14 residues.

The chain carries TRBV7-2 and TRBJ2-7, with 7 bases lining up with TRBD1. Germline V CDR1 and CDR2: SGHTA, FQGNSA. The CDR3 is 14 amino acids. Trimming removed 5 bases from V and 1 base from J; junction bases left unmatched: 5. CDR3 residues: CASSLTGASYEQYF. CDR3 sequence (DNA): TGTGCCAGCAGCCTCACAGGGGCATCCTACGAGCAGTACTTC. The whole variable domain, remainder taken from reference TRBV7-2 and TRBJ2-7, is GAGVSQSPSNKVTEKGKDVELRCDPISGHTALYWYRQSLGQGLEFLIYFQGNSAPDKSGLPSDRFSAERTGGSVSTLTIQRTQQEDSAVYLCASSLTGASYEQYFGPGTRLTVT.

This clone was seen once. This chain connects TRBV5-1 to TRBJ1-2; TRBD1 aligns across 7 bases. Germline CDR1 is SGHRS and CDR2 is YFSETQ. The CDR3 is 13 amino acids. V lost 4 bases, J lost 8 bases, and 8 bases stayed unmatched. The CDR3 here is CASSTGDVHGYTF. The CDR3 coding sequence is TGCGCCAGCAGCACAGGGGACGTTCACGGCTACACCTTC.

A remark on this clone: This same CDR3 is encoded by further DNA sequences in the sample. V gene TRBV24-1 combines with J gene TRBJ2-2; 8 bases fit TRBD1. V shed 3 bases, J shed 1 base, and the junction held 3 bases outside the gene matches. Looked up from germline, CDR1 is KGHDR and CDR2 is SFDVKD. This CDR3 has 16 amino acids. The CDR3 coding sequence is TGTGCCACCAGTGATCCCGGGACAGGGAACACCGGGGAGCTGTTTTTT. Translating it yields CATSDPGTGNTGELFF.

The V call is TRBV7-2, the J call TRBJ1-2; no definite D call. V gave up 3 bases and J gave up 1 base, with 6 bases separating them. There are 13 residues in the CDR3. CDR1 and CDR2 (germline): SGHTA, FQGNSA. CDR3 coding DNA: TGTGCCAGCAGCTTGAACTATAACTATGGCTACACCTTC. Protein product: CASSLNYNYGYTF.

The J gene is TRBJ2-2, the V gene TRBV5-4; D is undetermined. CDR3 length: 15 amino acids. Trimming stripped 4 bases from V and 1 base from J, with 11 bases between. The germline CDR1 and CDR2 sequences are SGHNT and YYREEE (reference sequence). The CDR3 nucleotides read TGTGCCAGCAGCCGGCAAGACAAGAACACCGGGGAGCTGTTTTTT. Its translation is CASSRQDKNTGELFF.

V and J are TRBV7-3 and TRBJ1-6, with D hard to call. The germline gives CDR1 SGHTA, CDR2 FQGTGA. V shed 5 bases and J shed 7 bases, with 12 bases lying between them. The CDR3 contains 14 residues. The CDR3 here is CASSLTPGNSPLHF. The CDR3 bases are TGTGCCAGCAGCCTCACCCCGGGAAATTCACCCCTCCACTTT.

The V gene is TRBV11-2, the J gene TRBJ2-2; 9 bases match TRBD1. Germline assignment: CDR1 SGHAT and CDR2 FQNNGV. The V gene end was trimmed by 5 bases and the J gene end by 1 base; junction bases not matched to a gene: 11. The CDR3 covers 18 residues. CDR3 loop: CASSLRQQGQGNTGELFF. The CDR3 DNA follows: TGTGCCAGCAGCCTTAGGCAGCAGGGACAGGGGAACACCGGGGAGCTGTTTTTT. The whole variable domain, remainder taken from reference TRBV11-2 and TRBJ2-2, is EAGVAQSPRYKIIEKRQSVAFWCNPISGHATLYWYQQILGQGPKLLIQFQNNGVVDDSQLPKDRFSAERLKGVDSTLKIQPAKLEDSAVYLCASSLRQQGQGNTGELFFGEGSRLTVL.

V and J are TRBV19 and TRBJ2-7; 10 bases agree with TRBD1. V shed 4 bases, J shed 2 bases, and the junction held 5 bases outside the gene matches. There are 15 residues in the CDR3. CDR1 is LNHDA and CDR2 is SQIVND in the germline V gene (reference sequence). The CDR3 spells CASSNPGQGAYEQYF. CDR3 bases: TGTGCCAGTAGTAACCCAGGACAGGGGGCCTACGAGCAGTACTTC.

The chain uses TRBV7-2 and TRBJ1-6; possible D gene TRBD1, 5 bases. The V end was cut by 1 base, the J end by 0 bases, with 10 bases between. CDR1 is SGHTA, CDR2 FQGNSA, per germline. The CDR3 consists of 17 residues. The CDR3 is CASSLGRGSSYNSPLHF. In DNA, the CDR3 is TGTGCCAGCAGCTTAGGGCGGGGGAGCTCCTATAATTCACCCCTCCACTTT.

This rearrangement joins TRBV30 to TRBJ2-6, with unresolved D. The germline gives CDR1 GTSNPN, CDR2 SVGIG (reference sequence). V was cut by 2 bases and J by 0 bases, with 8 bases left in between. The CDR3 runs to 15 residues. This chain's CDR3 is CAWSHGSSGANVLTF. CDR3 in DNA: TGTGCCTGGAGTCATGGTAGCTCTGGGGCCAACGTCCTGACTTTC.